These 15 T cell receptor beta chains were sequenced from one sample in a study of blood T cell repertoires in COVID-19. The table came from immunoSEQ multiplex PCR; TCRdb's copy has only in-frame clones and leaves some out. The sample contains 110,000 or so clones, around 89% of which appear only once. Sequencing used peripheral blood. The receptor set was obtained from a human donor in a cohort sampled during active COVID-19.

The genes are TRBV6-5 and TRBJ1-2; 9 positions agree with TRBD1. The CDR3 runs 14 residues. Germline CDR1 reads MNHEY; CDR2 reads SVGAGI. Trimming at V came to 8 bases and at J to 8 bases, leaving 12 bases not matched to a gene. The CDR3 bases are TGTGCCAGCTTCCTAGGACAGGGGATTCGGGGCTACACCTTC. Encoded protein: CASFLGQGIRGYTF.

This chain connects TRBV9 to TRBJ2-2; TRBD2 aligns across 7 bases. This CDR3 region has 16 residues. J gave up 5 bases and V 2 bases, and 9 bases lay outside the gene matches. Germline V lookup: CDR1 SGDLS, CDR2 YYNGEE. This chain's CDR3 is CASSVVGGSATGELFF. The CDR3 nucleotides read TGTGCCAGCAGCGTTGTCGGCGGGAGCGCTACCGGGGAGCTGTTTTTT.

CDR3 loop: CASSALSSYNEQFF. The CDR3 nucleotides read TGTGCCAGCAGTGCTCTGAGCTCCTACAATGAGCAGTTCTTC. V is TRBV2 and J is TRBJ2-1; unclear D gene. Germline V gene lookup returns CDR1 SNHLY and CDR2 FYNNEI. V was cut by 4 bases and J by 0 bases, with 7 bases left in between. The CDR3 loop spans 14 amino acids.

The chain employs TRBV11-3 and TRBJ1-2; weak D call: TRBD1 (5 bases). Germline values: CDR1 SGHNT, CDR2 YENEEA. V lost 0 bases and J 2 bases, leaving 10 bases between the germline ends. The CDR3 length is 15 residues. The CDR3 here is CASSLDQEGNYGYTF. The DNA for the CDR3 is TGTGCCAGCAGCTTAGATCAGGAGGGGAACTATGGCTACACCTTC.

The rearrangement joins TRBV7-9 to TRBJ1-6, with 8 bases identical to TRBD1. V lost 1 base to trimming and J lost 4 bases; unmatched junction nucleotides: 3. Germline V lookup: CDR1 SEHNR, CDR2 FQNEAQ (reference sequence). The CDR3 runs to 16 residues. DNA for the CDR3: TGTGCCAGCAGCTTAGAGGGGACAGGATATAATTCACCCCTCCACTTT. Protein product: CASSLEGTGYNSPLHF.

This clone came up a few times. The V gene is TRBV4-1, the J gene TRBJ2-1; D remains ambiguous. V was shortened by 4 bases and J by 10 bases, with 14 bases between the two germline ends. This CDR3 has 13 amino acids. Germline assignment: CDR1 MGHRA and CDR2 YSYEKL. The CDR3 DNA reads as TGCGCCAGCAGCCGAGCAAGTCCTCCGGAGCAGTTCTTC. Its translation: CASSRASPPEQFF.

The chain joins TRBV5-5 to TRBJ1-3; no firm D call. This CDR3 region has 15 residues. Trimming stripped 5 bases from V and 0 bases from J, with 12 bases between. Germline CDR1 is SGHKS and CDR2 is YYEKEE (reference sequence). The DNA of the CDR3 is TGTGCCAGCAGTCAAGTCACTGTCTCTGGAAACACCATATATTTT. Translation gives CASSQVTVSGNTIYF.

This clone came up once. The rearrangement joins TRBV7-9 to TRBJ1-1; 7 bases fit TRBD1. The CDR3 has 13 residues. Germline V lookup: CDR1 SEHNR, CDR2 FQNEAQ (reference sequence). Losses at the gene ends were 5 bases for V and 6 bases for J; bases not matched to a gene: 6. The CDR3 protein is CASSLGQDSEAFF. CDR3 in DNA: TGTGCCAGCAGCCTTGGACAGGACTCTGAAGCTTTCTTT. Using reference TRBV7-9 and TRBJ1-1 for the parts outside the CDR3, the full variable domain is DTGVSQNPRHKITKRGQNVTFRCDPISEHNRLYWYRQTLGQGPEFLTYFQNEAQLEKSRLLSDRFSAERPKGSFSTLEIQRTEQGDSAMYLCASSLGQDSEAFFGQGTRLTVV.

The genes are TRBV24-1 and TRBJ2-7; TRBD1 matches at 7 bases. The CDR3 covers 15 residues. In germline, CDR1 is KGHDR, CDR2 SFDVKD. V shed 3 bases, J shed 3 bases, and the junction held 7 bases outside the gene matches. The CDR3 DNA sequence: TGTGCCACCAGTGATAGACAGGGTTCGGTCTACGAGCAGTACTTC. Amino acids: CATSDRQGSVYEQYF.

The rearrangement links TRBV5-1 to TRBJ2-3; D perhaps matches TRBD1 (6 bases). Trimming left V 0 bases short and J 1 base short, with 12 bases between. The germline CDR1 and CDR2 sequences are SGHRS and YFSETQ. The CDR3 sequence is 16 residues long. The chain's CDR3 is CASSLVPGQRTDTQYF. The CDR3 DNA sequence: TGCGCCAGCAGCTTGGTCCCGGGACAACGCACAGATACGCAGTATTTT.

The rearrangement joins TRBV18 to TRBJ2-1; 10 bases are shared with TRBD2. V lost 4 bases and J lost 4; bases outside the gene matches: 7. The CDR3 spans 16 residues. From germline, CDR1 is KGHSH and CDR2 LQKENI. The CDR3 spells CASSRQREGPYNEQFF. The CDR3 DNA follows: TGTGCCAGCTCACGACAGCGGGAGGGTCCTTACAATGAGCAGTTCTTC.

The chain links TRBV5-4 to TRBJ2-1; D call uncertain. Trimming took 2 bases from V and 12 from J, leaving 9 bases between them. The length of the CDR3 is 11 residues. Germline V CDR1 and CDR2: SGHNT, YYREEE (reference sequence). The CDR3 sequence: CASSFAHRQFF. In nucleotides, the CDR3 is TGTGCCAGCAGCTTTGCTCACAGGCAGTTCTTC.

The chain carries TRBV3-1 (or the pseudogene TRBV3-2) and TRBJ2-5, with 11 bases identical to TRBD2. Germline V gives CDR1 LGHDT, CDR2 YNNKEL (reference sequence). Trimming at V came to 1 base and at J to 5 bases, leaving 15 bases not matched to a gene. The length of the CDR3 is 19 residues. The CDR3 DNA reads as TGTGCCAGCAGCCAAGCCGGCCCTAGGCTAGCGGGAGGCCGGGAGACCCAGTACTTC. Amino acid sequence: CASSQAGPRLAGGRETQYF.

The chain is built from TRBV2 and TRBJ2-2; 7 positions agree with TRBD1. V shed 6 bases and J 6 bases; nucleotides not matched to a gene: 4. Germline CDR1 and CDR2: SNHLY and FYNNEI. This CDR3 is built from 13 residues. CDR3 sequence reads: CASRRQGPGELFF. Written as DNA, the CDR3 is TGTGCCAGCAGGAGACAGGGTCCCGGGGAGCTGTTTTTT.

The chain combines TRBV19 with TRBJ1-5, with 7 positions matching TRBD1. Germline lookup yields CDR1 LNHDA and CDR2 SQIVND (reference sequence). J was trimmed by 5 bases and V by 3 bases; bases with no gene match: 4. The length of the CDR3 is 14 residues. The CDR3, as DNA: TGTGCCAGTAGTATTGGAAGGGGGCATCAGCCCCAGCATTTT. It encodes CASSIGRGHQPQHF.